This T cell receptor beta chain comes out of a study of blood T cell repertoires in COVID-19 (dated by TCRdb to 2018 to 2020). Study-level background: Samples from collaborators originated in the United States, Italy and Spain and spanned both the acute and convalescent phases of COVID-19. The prospective study material was composed of cDNA or gDNA derived from T cells, B-cell-depleted T cells, or PBMCs. The dataset comprised deeply sampled blood TCRbeta repertoires from subjects exposed to, actively infected with, or recovered from COVID-19. The repertoires were made available in a free public database intended to serve as a resource for research on the immune response to SARS-CoV-2. Samples were obtained from the ongoing ImmuneRACE study (first 160 participants) and from roughly 1,300 subjects provided by 6 global collaborators. The sample metadata nearly always contained a de-identified subject ID, COVID-19 status, age in years and sex. Where HLA class I and class II types were available, the types were taken from metadata supplied by the sample provider, not from assay-based typing. Overall study outcomes, separate from this receptor: The quantity of clinical and demographic metadata differed by source and by participant and was supplied without curation.

TCRbeta CDR3 regions were amplified from genomic DNA using the immunoSEQ Assay, a bias-controlled multiplex PCR. In the paper's pipeline: Nucleated cell counts per sample were estimated from amplification of reference gene primers within the assay. To quantify the absolute abundance of each unique TCRbeta CDR3 rearrangement, sequence reads were collapsed and filtered. Productive Simpson clonality was computed per sample as the square root of Simpson's diversity index over productive rearrangements. What TCRdb holds here is the immuneACCESS table cut down to in-frame rearrangements. Part of the clones is not present; checked against another copy, under half of the missing clones reflect an unresolved V gene, and the others are unexplained. From that table come the V and J calls and clone size; the DNA was used to work out D and trimming. The sample table shows around 250,000 clones, and more than 85% are seen once. The ten largest make up about 3% of the sample.

Participants in the prospective study were enrolled through a virtual design, were aged roughly 18 to 90 years, and lived in roughly 25 United States geographic areas. In the prospective study, participants were assigned to cohorts based on the clinical history participants reported in a screening survey and a study questionnaire. Exposed participants were defined as having been in contact with someone with a PCR-confirmed or clinician-diagnosed COVID-19 case within 2 weeks of study entry. In the prospective study, mobile phlebotomists collected whole blood, serum and a nasopharyngeal or oropharyngeal swab from each participant. Prospective study participants could optionally give additional blood draws and questionnaires over an approximately two-month period. Blood samples from the prospective study were shipped frozen or at room temperature prior to DNA extraction. Concerning this clone: There is no known antigen for this receptor. No quality values exist for individual bases; no much larger clone is one base distant.

V sheds 5 bases and J sheds 4 bases, leaving 15 bases between their ends. The germline V gene (reference sequence) gives CDR1 as LNHNV and CDR2 as YYDKDF. CDR3 length: 15 amino acids, cysteine to phenylalanine. Kept here is only the CDR3 DNA, which spans 45 bases and is read in frame from base 1. The sample consisted of PBMCs or T cells enriched from blood (not recorded which). The clonotype originates from a man aged 40-55 years who had been exposed to COVID-19. The sequence links TRBV15 to TRBJ2-1, with TRBD2 perhaps the D gene, on 6 matching bases. The DNA reads as follows: TGTGCCACCAGCCCTAGCCCGGGGGTATACAATGAGCAGTTCTTC. Its translation reads: CATSPSPGVYNEQFF.